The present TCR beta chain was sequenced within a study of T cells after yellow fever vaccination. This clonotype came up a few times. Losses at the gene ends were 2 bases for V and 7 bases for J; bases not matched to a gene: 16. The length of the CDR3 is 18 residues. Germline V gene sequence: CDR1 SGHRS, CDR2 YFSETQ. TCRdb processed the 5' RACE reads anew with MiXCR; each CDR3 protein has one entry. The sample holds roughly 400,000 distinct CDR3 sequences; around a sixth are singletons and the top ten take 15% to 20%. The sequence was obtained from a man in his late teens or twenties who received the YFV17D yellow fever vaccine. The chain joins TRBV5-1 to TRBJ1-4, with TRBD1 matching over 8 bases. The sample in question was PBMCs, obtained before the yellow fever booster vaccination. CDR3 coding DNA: TGCGCCAGCAGCTTAAGCGGGACAGGTCGGGGAGTTGGTGAAAAACTGTTTTTT. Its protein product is CASSLSGTGRGVGEKLFF.